The 5 T cell receptor beta chains listed next were all sequenced from one sample in a study of T cell responses to AZD1222 COVID-19 vaccine. Some clones are missing from TCRdb's copy, which holds only in-frame ones; the method was immunoSEQ multiplex PCR. The sample yields around 150,000 clones, around 94% seen once. The sequencing used peripheral blood, collected on day 0 of AZD1222 vaccination. These receptors were collected from an adult in good health.

This chain links TRBV7-6 with TRBJ1-3; D unclear. CDR1 SGHVS and CDR2 FNYEAQ come from the germline V gene. The CDR3 contains 15 residues. V was cut by 1 base and J by 0 bases, with 7 bases left in between. The CDR3 coding sequence is TGTGCCAGCAGCTTAGACGCATACTCTGGAAACACCATATATTTT. Protein product: CASSLDAYSGNTIYF.

This clone was seen more than once but under ten times. This chain links TRBV7-3 with TRBJ2-2; D is ambiguous. CDR1 is SGHTA, CDR2 FQGTGA, per germline. The CDR3 loop spans 13 amino acids. V was trimmed by 3 bases and J by 6 bases, leaving 8 bases between them. CDR3 in amino acids: CASSFSWAGELFF. In DNA, the CDR3 is TGTGCCAGCAGCTTTTCGTGGGCCGGGGAGCTGTTTTTT.

The chain has TRBV10-3 and TRBJ2-4, with D unresolved. CDR1 is ENHRY, CDR2 SYGVKD, per germline. The CDR3 totals 15 residues. V lost 2 bases, J lost 1 base, and 9 bases lay in between. DNA for the CDR3: TGTGCCATCAGTGAGGCGTTAAATGCCAAAAACATTCAGTACTTC. It translates to CAISEALNAKNIQYF.

The J gene is TRBJ2-1, the V gene TRBV9; no firm D call. The germline CDR1 and CDR2 sequences are SGDLS and YYNGEE. V lost 0 bases, J lost 1 base, and 8 bases lay in between. The CDR3 has 15 residues. CDR3 in DNA: TGTGCCAGCAGCGTAGATGGGTTTTCCTACAATGAGCAGTTCTTC. Its translation: CASSVDGFSYNEQFF.

J is TRBJ1-3 and V is TRBV5-3; 8 bases map to TRBD1. TRBV5-3 is marked as an open reading frame, function uncertain. The CDR3 spans 17 residues. V shed 4 bases, J shed 3 bases, and the junction held 12 bases outside the gene matches. Here the CDR3 reads CARSPDSDRGNGNTIYF. CDR3 nucleotide sequence: TGTGCCAGAAGCCCTGATTCCGACAGGGGTAATGGAAACACCATATATTTT.